This entry lists 21 T cell receptor beta chains sequenced from one sample in a study of shared clonotypes between healthy human individuals. Assay: immunoSEQ multiplex PCR; the TCRdb copy retains only in-frame clones and omits some. The sample shows almost 700,000 clones, approximately 90% of them seen only once. CD45RO-negative CD8 cells positively selected for CCR7 made up the naive population, which excluded terminally differentiated effector memory CD45RA+ cells. Sequenced: naive CD8+ T cells sorted from blood. All receptors derive from a man aged 30 to 39 in good health.

The chain has TRBV4-2 and TRBJ2-6, with 12 bases fitting TRBD1. Germline V CDR1 and CDR2: LGHNA, YNFKEQ. The ends lost 3 bases at V and 1 base at J; junction bases unmatched: 10. The CDR3 covers 20 residues. CDR3 DNA sequence: TGTGCCAGCAGCCAGGCCGGGACAGGGGGCGCTCGGTCTGGGGCCAACGTCCTGACTTTC. Its translation is CASSQAGTGGARSGANVLTF.

This chain links TRBV27 with TRBJ2-2; 11 nucleotides match TRBD2. The CDR3 length is 13 residues. The junction had 1 base not matched to a gene; V was cut back by 8 bases and J by 5 bases. CDR1 and CDR2 from the germline V gene are MNHEY and SMNVEV (reference sequence). The CDR3: CASRLAGTGELFF. CDR3 sequence (DNA): TGTGCCAGCCGACTAGCGGGAACCGGGGAGCTGTTTTTT.

This rearrangement joins TRBV27 to TRBJ2-7; D unresolved. V was trimmed by 4 bases and J by 0 bases, leaving 7 bases between them. The CDR3 covers 13 residues. Germline V gene data show CDR1 as MNHEY and CDR2 as SMNVEV (reference sequence). CDR3 coding DNA: TGTGCCAGCAGTTATTACGCCTCCTACGAGCAGTACTTC. It codes for CASSYYASYEQYF.

DNA of the CDR3: TGTGCCAGCAGTTCGGACACTGAAGCTTTCTTT. This encodes CASSSDTEAFF. The chain is built from TRBV27 and TRBJ1-1; D not resolved. Germline assignment: CDR1 MNHEY and CDR2 SMNVEV (reference sequence). Trimming took 4 bases from V and 3 from J, leaving 3 bases between them. This CDR3 has 11 residues.

This rearrangement joins TRBV5-8 to TRBJ1-1, with 8 bases fitting TRBD1. V trimming: 0 bases; J trimming: 5 bases; junction bases outside the gene matches: 3. The germline V gene encodes CDR1 SGHTS and CDR2 YDEGEE. The CDR3 spans 14 residues. CDR3 residues: CASSLGQGWTEAFF. The CDR3 DNA sequence: TGTGCCAGCAGCTTGGGACAGGGGTGGACTGAAGCTTTCTTT.

This chain connects TRBV7-2 to TRBJ2-5, with 10 bases matching TRBD1. The germline gives CDR1 SGHTA, CDR2 FQGNSA. V trimming: 1 base; J trimming: 5 bases; junction bases outside the gene matches: 4. The CDR3 runs 15 residues. The CDR3 coding sequence is TGTGCCAGCAGCTTAGGGACAGGGGGGTTGGAGACCCAGTACTTC. Its translation: CASSLGTGGLETQYF.

The genes are TRBV5-8 and TRBJ1-1, with D possibly being TRBD1 (5 bases). CDR1 is SGHTS, CDR2 YDEGEE, per germline. V was trimmed by 1 base and J by 1 base, leaving 11 bases between them. The CDR3 contains 15 residues. CDR3 in DNA: TGTGCCAGCAGCTTGATTACGACAGAGAACACTGAAGCTTTCTTT. Its translation is CASSLITTENTEAFF.

V gene TRBV19 combines with J gene TRBJ2-1, with 11 bases aligning to TRBD2. With 7 bases clipped from V and 3 bases from J, the junction kept 5 bases outside the gene matches. The germline V gene encodes CDR1 LNHDA and CDR2 SQIVND (reference sequence). The CDR3 has 15 amino acids. CDR3 amino acids: CASTSGTSGYNEQFF. Written as DNA, the CDR3 is TGTGCCAGTACCTCCGGGACTAGCGGCTACAATGAGCAGTTCTTC.

This chain links TRBV11-2 with TRBJ2-3; weak D call: TRBD2 (6 bases). Germline V gives CDR1 SGHAT, CDR2 FQNNGV. The CDR3 has 17 amino acids. Trimming removed 3 bases from V and 2 bases from J, with 18 bases in between. The CDR3 is CASSFKGGDLLTDTQYF. The CDR3 DNA follows: TGTGCCAGCAGCTTTAAAGGCGGGGACCTTCTCACAGATACGCAGTATTTT.

In DNA form, the CDR3 reads TGTGCCAGCAGCTTAAGTGACCAAGACTACGAGCAGTACTTC. Its protein is CASSLSDQDYEQYF. V and J are TRBV7-9 and TRBJ2-7; D not certain. Trimming removed 2 bases from V and 3 bases from J, with 11 bases in between. Germline V lookup: CDR1 SEHNR, CDR2 FQNEAQ (reference sequence). This CDR3 has 14 residues. The whole variable domain, filled in from reference TRBV7-9 and TRBJ2-7, reads DTGVSQNPRHKITKRGQNVTFRCDPISEHNRLYWYRQTLGQGPEFLTYFQNEAQLEKSRLLSDRFSAERPKGSFSTLEIQRTEQGDSAMYLCASSLSDQDYEQYFGPGTRLTVT.

This chain links TRBV6-5 with TRBJ2-1; D possibly corresponds to TRBD1 (6 bases). The CDR3 contains 13 residues. CDR1 MNHEY and CDR2 SVGAGI come from the germline V gene. V shed 11 bases and J shed 4 bases, with 15 bases lying between them. DNA for the CDR3: TGTGCCTCCGGGACAAATTATTACAATGAGCAGTTCTTC. Its protein product is CASGTNYYNEQFF.

This clone was detected once. The genes are TRBV27 and TRBJ1-1; 11 nucleotides agree with TRBD1. The CDR3 runs 16 residues. Germline CDR1 MNHEY, CDR2 SMNVEV (reference sequence). The V and J ends lost 8 bases and 4 bases, in that order; junction bases with no gene match: 12. The CDR3 region has the DNA TGTGCCAGCCGCGGGACAGGGGGTTTGGGCAGCACTGAAGCTTTCTTT. Translating it yields CASRGTGGLGSTEAFF.

This rearrangement joins TRBV7-9 to TRBJ1-4; no definite D call. The germline V gene encodes CDR1 SEHNR and CDR2 FQNEAQ (reference sequence). V was clipped by 5 bases and J by 0 bases, with 10 bases between them. The CDR3 has 15 amino acids. The chain's CDR3 is CASSPPTTTNEKLFF. DNA for the CDR3: TGTGCCAGCAGCCCCCCGACAACAACTAATGAAAAACTGTTTTTT.

The chain carries TRBV12-5 and TRBJ2-3, with D perhaps TRBD1 (5 bases). V lost 8 bases and J 0 bases, leaving 12 bases between the germline ends. The CDR3 has 14 amino acids. CDR1 and CDR2 from the germline V gene are LGHNT and FRNRAP. The CDR3: CASSRQSSTDTQYF. CDR3 nucleotides: TGTGCTAGTTCTAGACAGTCTAGCACAGATACGCAGTATTTT.

The chain is built from TRBV11-2 and TRBJ2-3, with TRBD2 as a possible D gene (5 bases). Between the trimmed V and J ends, which lost 6 bases and 1 base, there was a span of 14 bases. The germline V gene has CDR1 SGHAT and CDR2 FQNNGV. CDR3 length: 15 residues. DNA for the CDR3: TGTGCCAGCAGATTGTCAGCGGTTCGCACAGATACGCAGTATTTT. Translated, it gives CASRLSAVRTDTQYF.

The V call is TRBV7-9, the J call TRBJ2-7; 11 nucleotides align to TRBD2. CDR3 length equals 16 residues. V trimming: 5 bases; J trimming: 3 bases; junction bases outside the gene matches: 9. CDR1 SEHNR and CDR2 FQNEAQ come from the germline V gene (reference sequence). CDR3 sequence reads: CASSPEASGRNYEQYF. The DNA of the CDR3 is TGTGCCAGCAGCCCAGAAGCTAGCGGGAGGAACTACGAGCAGTACTTC.

Only one count was recorded for this clone. CDR3 sequence: CASRITTGPGREQYF. The CDR3 region has the DNA TGTGCCAGCAGAATAACGACAGGGCCCGGTAGAGAGCAGTACTTC. The V gene is TRBV6-5, the J gene TRBJ2-7; 7 bases match TRBD1. CDR1 and CDR2 from the germline V gene are MNHEY and SVGAGI. Trimming cost V 6 bases and J 7 bases; bases outside gene matches: 15. This CDR3 is 15 amino acids long.

The chain has TRBV10-3 and TRBJ1-3, with TRBD1 matching over 7 bases. J gave up 0 bases and V 5 bases, and 4 bases lay outside the gene matches. The CDR3 consists of 15 residues. From germline, CDR1 is ENHRY and CDR2 SYGVKD. The DNA of the CDR3 is TGTGCCATCAGTCTGGACAGGACCTCTGGAAACACCATATATTTT. It is translated as CAISLDRTSGNTIYF.

The chain employs TRBV7-9 and TRBJ1-2; 8 bases are shared with TRBD1. The CDR3 is 18 amino acids. The V gene's germline CDR1 is SEHNR and CDR2 FQNEAQ (reference sequence). V lost 5 bases, J lost 4 bases, and 18 bases stayed unmatched. CDR3: CASSDGPGTGFGLYGYTF. For the CDR3, the DNA is TGTGCCAGCAGCGATGGTCCCGGGACAGGATTCGGGCTCTATGGCTACACCTTC. Full variable domain (missing parts from reference TRBV7-9 and TRBJ1-2): DTGVSQNPRHKITKRGQNVTFRCDPISEHNRLYWYRQTLGQGPEFLTYFQNEAQLEKSRLLSDRFSAERPKGSFSTLEIQRTEQGDSAMYLCASSDGPGTGFGLYGYTFGSGTRLTVV.

The chain uses TRBV27 and TRBJ2-1; D remains unclear. This CDR3 has 12 amino acids. Germline V CDR1 and CDR2: MNHEY, SMNVEV (reference sequence). V was shortened by 5 bases and J by 8 bases, with 10 bases between the two germline ends. The CDR3, as DNA: TGTGCCAGCAGTCACCGCTCGCATGAGCAGTTCTTC. It encodes CASSHRSHEQFF.

The rearrangement links TRBV27 to TRBJ2-2, with TRBD2 matching 7 bases. The J segment lost 2 bases and the V segment lost 5 bases, leaving 8 bases of the junction unmatched. The CDR3 consists of 16 residues. CDR1 is MNHEY, CDR2 SMNVEV, per germline (reference sequence). The chain's CDR3 is CASSPAGVSNTGELFF. The CDR3, as DNA: TGTGCCAGCAGTCCGGCGGGAGTAAGTAACACCGGGGAGCTGTTTTTT.